This TCR beta chain was retrieved from a study of CD8+CD57+ T cells in acquired aplastic anemia. Study observations and caveats: Some 28 sequences, all CD8+ CDR3, were shared between patients and controls. Any difference that existed in CD8+ Simpson's diversity between patients and controls was not significant.

This clonotype was counted ten times or more. The antigen remains unidentified. CD8+CD57+ cell expansion, shown by flow cytometry, had occurred in the patients selected for sequencing. As a group, the patients uniformly had severe acquired aplastic anemia. Patient blood was sampled before any therapy had been received. The template for TCR beta VDJ and CDR3 sequence profiling was genomic DNA. Each CDR3 protein is one row after TCRdb ran MiXCR on the reads. Of around 500,000 distinct CDR3 sequences in the sample, 25% to 40% were seen once. CDR3 length: 13 amino acids. The ends were cut back, 4 bases at V and 5 bases at J, with 9 bases in the middle. Germline lookup yields CDR1 SGHTA and CDR2 FQGNSA.

The clonotype was recovered from a human donor with aplastic anemia. The V gene is TRBV7-2, the J gene TRBJ1-5; perhaps TRBD1 as D (6 bases). The sequencing sample was made of sorted CD4+, CD8+, or CD8+CD57+ T cells (not recorded which) from PBMCs. The CDR3 nucleotides are TGTGCCAGCAGCTCCACAGGGTATCAGCCCCAGCATTTT. It codes for CASSSTGYQPQHF. Full variable domain (remainder filled in from reference TRBV7-2 and TRBJ1-5): GAGVSQSPSNKVTEKGKDVELRCDPISGHTALYWYRQSLGQGLEFLIYFQGNSAPDKSGLPSDRFSAERTGGSVSTLTIQRTQQEDSAVYLCASSSTGYQPQHFGDGTRLSIL.